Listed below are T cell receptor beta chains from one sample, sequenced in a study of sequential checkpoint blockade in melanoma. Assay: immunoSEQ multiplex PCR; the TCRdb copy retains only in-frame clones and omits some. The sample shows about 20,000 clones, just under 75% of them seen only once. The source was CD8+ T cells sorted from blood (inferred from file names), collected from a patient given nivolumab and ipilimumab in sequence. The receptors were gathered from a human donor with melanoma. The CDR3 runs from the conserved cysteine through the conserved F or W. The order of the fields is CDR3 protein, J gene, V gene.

CASSLSGPTGNFF	TRBJ1-1	TRBV27
CASSIVIRSEAFF	TRBJ1-1	TRBV19
CASSLGQSSNQPQHF	TRBJ1-5	TRBV4-1
CASSGGAKGNEQYF	TRBJ2-7	TRBV2
CATSFSGTEQYF	TRBJ2-7	TRBV15
CSVPGGGTEAFF	TRBJ1-1	TRBV29-1
CASRAGQGRDEKLFF	TRBJ1-4	TRBV6-5
CASSFGQGDEKLFF	TRBJ1-4	TRBV5-1
CASTYREGTEAFF	TRBJ1-1	TRBV27
CASSFRTSGYEQYF	TRBJ2-7	TRBV7-9
CASSLGSLSNTEAFF	TRBJ1-1	TRBV7-9
CASSDSPGSSYEQYF	TRBJ2-7	TRBV6-1
CAWRLMRNTEAFF	TRBJ1-1	TRBV30
CASSGTGTSGANVLTF	TRBJ2-6	TRBV6-4
CASSQGRGGLYEQYF	TRBJ2-7	TRBV14
CASSYLRDRHNSPLHF	TRBJ1-6	TRBV6-5
CASSPLAGASYEQYF	TRBJ2-7	TRBV7-3
CASGGGASYEQYF	TRBJ2-7	TRBV9
CASNIGQGSGYTF	TRBJ1-2	TRBV19
CASSGRLAGGNNEQFF	TRBJ2-1	TRBV9
CASSPWDSSGNTIYF	TRBJ1-3	TRBV28
CASSLTGTSASYEQYF	TRBJ2-7	TRBV27
CASSPRGGGANSYNEQFF	TRBJ2-1	TRBV4-2
CASSFRDSEQYF	NA	TRBV28
CASSEEYNEQFF	TRBJ2-1	TRBV2
CASFPGGVSEQFF	TRBJ2-1	TRBV18
CASSLIGTAYGSSYEQYF	TRBJ2-7	TRBV27
CASSPGRGGVDEQYF	TRBJ2-7	TRBV7-9
CASSMSGNYEQYF	TRBJ2-7	TRBV28
CASSIIGANYGYTF	TRBJ1-2	TRBV19
CAIRSGQGGGSYEQYF	TRBJ2-7	TRBV10-3
CASRQGLTTEAFF	TRBJ1-1	TRBV6-6
CASSQTVGQGLYEQYF	TRBJ2-7	TRBV7-6
CASSADRGSNSPLHF	TRBJ1-6	TRBV18
CASSFRQNQVYGYTF	TRBJ1-2	TRBV10-2
CASSIDRVAPGGNEQFF	TRBJ2-1	TRBV19
CASSLQRGYSYNEQFF	TRBJ2-1	TRBV7-8
CAISGLGGSDEAFF	TRBJ1-1	TRBV10-3
CASSLTMSRPNEQFF	TRBJ2-1	TRBV7-3
CASSQDGGRADEQYF	TRBJ2-7	TRBV4-2
CASSPSGGAVEQYF	TRBJ2-7	TRBV13
CAWSSTGNTEAFF	TRBJ1-1	TRBV30
CASADRDEQYF	TRBJ2-7	TRBV4-1
CASSPPMAAGGYTF	TRBJ1-2	TRBV18
CASIQDRNTEAFF	TRBJ1-1	TRBV19
CASSLFSGSNEKLFF	TRBJ1-4	TRBV28
CASSDGDHRGIYYGYTF	TRBJ1-2	TRBV9
CASTDSFYEQYF	TRBJ2-7	TRBV2